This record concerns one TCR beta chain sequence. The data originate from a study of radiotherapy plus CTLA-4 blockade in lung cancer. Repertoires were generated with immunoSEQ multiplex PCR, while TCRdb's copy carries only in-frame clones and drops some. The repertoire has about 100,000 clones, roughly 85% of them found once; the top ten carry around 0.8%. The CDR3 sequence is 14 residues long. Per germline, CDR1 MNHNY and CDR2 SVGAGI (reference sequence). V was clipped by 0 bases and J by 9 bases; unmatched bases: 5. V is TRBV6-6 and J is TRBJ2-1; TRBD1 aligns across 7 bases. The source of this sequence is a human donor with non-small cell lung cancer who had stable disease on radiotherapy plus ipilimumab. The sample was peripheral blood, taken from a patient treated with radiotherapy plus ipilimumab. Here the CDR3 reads CASSYSPAGGEQFF. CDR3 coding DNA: TGTGCCAGCAGTTACTCCCCGGCAGGGGGTGAGCAGTTCTTC.